This is a list of T cell receptor beta chains from one sample in a study of coeliac disease. Here immunoSEQ multiplex PCR was the method, and the copy in TCRdb shows in-frame clones only, minus some. The table shows roughly 6,700 clones, with around 62% occurring only once. Sequencing was done on a sample of lymphocytes from the gut lamina propria. These receptors were obtained from a man in his sixties with celiac disease on a gluten-free diet. Each CDR3 is given with its conserved first and last residue. Each record gives: J gene, V gene, CDR3 protein.

TRBJ2-2,TRBV15,CATSRAGVDTGELFF
TRBJ1-2,TRBV6-4,CASPYPGGYGYTF
TRBJ2-3,TRBV6-5,CASSLASGTDTQYF
TRBJ1-6,TRBV7-9,CASSQPGANSPLHF
TRBJ1-2,TRBV5-6,CASSLDGANYGYTF
TRBJ2-1,TRBV5-4,CASSLGQGDEQFF
TRBJ2-2,TRBV5-4,CASSGANTGELFF
TRBJ2-3,TRBV7-2,CASSLVRGRTDTQYF
TRBJ1-3,TRBV15,CATSRGDNNGNTIYF
TRBJ2-4,TRBV14,CASSPRTAIKNIQYF
TRBJ1-5,TRBV28,CASSPARGVPRGRDF